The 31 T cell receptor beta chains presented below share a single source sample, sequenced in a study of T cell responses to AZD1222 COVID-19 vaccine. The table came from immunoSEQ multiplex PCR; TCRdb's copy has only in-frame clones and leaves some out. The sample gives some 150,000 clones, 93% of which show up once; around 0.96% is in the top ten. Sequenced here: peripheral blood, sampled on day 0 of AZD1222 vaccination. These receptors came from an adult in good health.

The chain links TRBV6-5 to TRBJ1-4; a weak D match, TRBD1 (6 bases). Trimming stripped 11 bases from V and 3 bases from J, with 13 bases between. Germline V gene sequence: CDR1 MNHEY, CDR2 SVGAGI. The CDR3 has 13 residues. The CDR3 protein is CAPVGGPNEKLFF. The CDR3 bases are TGTGCCCCAGTAGGGGGGCCTAATGAAAAACTGTTTTTT.

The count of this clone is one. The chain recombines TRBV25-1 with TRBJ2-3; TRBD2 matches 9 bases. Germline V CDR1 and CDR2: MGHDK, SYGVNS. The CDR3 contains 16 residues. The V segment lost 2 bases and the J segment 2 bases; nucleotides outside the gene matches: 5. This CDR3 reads CASSEGPSGDTDTQYF. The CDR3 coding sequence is TGTGCCAGCAGTGAAGGTCCTAGCGGGGACACAGATACGCAGTATTTT.

The chain's CDR3 is CASSLSIPIGRGGYQETQYF. The CDR3 DNA reads TGTGCCAGCAGTTTATCAATCCCGATCGGTCGGGGGGGCTACCAAGAGACCCAGTACTTC. The chain uses TRBV27 and TRBJ2-5; 8 bases map to TRBD2. CDR1 is MNHEY and CDR2 is SMNVEV in the germline V gene (reference sequence). The V gene end was trimmed by 0 bases and the J gene end by 0 bases; junction bases not matched to a gene: 15. CDR3 size: 20 residues.

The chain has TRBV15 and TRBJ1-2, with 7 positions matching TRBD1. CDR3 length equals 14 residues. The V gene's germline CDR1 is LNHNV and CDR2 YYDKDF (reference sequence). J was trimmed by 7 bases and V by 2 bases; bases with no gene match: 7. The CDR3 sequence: CATSRIQGSGGYTF. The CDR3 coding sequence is TGTGCCACCAGCAGAATACAGGGGTCTGGTGGCTACACCTTC.

CDR3 region: CASKGQWIQETQYF. The CDR3 DNA follows: TGCGCCAGCAAGGGACAGTGGATCCAAGAGACCCAGTACTTC. The gene calls are TRBV5-1 and TRBJ2-5, with 7 bases matching TRBD1. The CDR3 length is 14 residues. V gave up 6 bases and J gave up 1 base; unmatched junction bases: 6. Germline V gene lookup returns CDR1 SGHRS and CDR2 YFSETQ.

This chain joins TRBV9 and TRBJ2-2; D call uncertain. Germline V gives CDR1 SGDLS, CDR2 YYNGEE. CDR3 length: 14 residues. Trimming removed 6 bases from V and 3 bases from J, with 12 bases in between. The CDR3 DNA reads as TGTGCCAGCAATACCGTGCCAGACACCGGGGAGCTGTTTTTT. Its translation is CASNTVPDTGELFF.

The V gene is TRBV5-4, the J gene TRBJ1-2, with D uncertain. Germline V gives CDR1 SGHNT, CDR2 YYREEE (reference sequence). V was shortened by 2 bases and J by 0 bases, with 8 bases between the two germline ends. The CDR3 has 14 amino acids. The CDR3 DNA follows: TGTGCCAGCAGCTTAGAGGGATCTAACTATGGCTACACCTTC. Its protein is CASSLEGSNYGYTF.

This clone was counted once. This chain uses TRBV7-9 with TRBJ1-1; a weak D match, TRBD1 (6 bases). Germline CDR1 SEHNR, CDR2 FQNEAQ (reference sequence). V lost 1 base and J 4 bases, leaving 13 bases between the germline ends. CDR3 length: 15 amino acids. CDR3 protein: CASSLGWGGVTEAFF. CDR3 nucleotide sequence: TGTGCCAGCAGCTTAGGGTGGGGGGGCGTCACTGAAGCTTTCTTT.

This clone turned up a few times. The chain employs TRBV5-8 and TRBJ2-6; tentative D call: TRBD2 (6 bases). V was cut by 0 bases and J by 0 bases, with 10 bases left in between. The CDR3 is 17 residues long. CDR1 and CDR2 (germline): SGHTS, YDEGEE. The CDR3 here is CASSLAGLNSGANVLTF. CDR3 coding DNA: TGTGCCAGCAGCTTGGCGGGACTTAACTCTGGGGCCAACGTCCTGACTTTC.

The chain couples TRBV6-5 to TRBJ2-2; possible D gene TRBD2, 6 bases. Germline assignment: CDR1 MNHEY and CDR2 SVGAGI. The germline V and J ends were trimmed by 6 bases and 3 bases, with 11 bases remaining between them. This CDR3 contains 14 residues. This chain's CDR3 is CASREWGDTGELFF. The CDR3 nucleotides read TGTGCCAGCAGAGAGTGGGGGGACACCGGGGAGCTGTTTTTT.

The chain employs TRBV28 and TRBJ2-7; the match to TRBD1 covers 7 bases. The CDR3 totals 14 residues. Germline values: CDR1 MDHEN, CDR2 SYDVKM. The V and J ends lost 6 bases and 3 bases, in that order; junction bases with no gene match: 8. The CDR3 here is CASSIDRAGYEQYF. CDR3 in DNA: TGTGCCAGCAGCATAGACAGGGCCGGCTACGAGCAGTACTTC.

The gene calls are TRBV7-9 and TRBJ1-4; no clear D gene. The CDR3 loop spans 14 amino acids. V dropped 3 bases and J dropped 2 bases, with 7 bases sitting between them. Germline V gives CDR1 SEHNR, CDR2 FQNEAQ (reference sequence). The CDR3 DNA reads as TGTGCCAGCAGCTTCTCTTCGACTAATGAAAAACTGTTTTTT. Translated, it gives CASSFSSTNEKLFF.

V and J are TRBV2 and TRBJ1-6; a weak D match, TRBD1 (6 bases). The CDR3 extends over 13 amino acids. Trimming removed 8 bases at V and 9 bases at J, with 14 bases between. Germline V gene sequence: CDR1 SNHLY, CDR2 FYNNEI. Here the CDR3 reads CASSSRGGSPLHF. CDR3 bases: TGTGCCAGCTCGTCCAGGGGCGGTTCACCCCTCCACTTT.

DNA of the CDR3: TGTGCCAGCAGCCACCCCGGGACTGGCACAGATACGCAGTATTTT. Protein: CASSHPGTGTDTQYF. J is TRBJ2-3 and V is TRBV3-1 (or the pseudogene TRBV3-2), with D possibly being TRBD2 (6 bases). The CDR3 has 15 residues. Per the germline V gene, CDR1 is LGHDT and CDR2 is YNNKEL (reference sequence). Deletions cut 3 bases from V and 1 base from J, with 11 bases between.

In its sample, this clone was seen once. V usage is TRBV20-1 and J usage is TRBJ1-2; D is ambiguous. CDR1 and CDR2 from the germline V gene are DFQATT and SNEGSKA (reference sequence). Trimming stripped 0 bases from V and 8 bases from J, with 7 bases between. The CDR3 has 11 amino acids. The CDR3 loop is CSARDHMGYTF. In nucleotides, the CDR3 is TGCAGTGCTAGAGATCATATGGGCTACACCTTC.

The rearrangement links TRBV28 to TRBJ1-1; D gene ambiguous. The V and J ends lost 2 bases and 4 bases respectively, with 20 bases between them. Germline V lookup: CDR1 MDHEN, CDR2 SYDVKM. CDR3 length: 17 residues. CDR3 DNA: TGTGCCAGCAGTTTAGTCTTGTGGAGGGAGTCGGGCACTGAAGCTTTCTTT. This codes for CASSLVLWRESGTEAFF. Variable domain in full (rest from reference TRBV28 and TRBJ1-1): DVKVTQSSRYLVKRTGEKVFLECVQDMDHENMFWYRQDPGLGLRLIYFSYDVKMKEKGDIPEGYSVSREKKERFSLILESASTNQTSMYLCASSLVLWRESGTEAFFGQGTRLTVV.

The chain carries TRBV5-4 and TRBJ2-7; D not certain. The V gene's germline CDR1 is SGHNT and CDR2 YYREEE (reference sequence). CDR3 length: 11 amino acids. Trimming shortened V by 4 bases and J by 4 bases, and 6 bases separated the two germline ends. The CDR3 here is CASSTSYEQYF. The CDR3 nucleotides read TGTGCCAGCAGCACTTCTTACGAGCAGTACTTC.

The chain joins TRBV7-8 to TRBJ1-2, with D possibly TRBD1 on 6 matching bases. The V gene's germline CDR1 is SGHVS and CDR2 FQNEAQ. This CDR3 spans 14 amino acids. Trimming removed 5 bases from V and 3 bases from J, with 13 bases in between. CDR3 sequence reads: CASSKLTGDYGYTF. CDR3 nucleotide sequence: TGTGCCAGCAGCAAATTGACAGGAGACTATGGCTACACCTTC.

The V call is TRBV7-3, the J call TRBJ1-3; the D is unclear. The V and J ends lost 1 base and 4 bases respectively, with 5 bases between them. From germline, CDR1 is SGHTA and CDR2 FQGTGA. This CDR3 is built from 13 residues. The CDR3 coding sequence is TGTGCCAGCAGCTTAAACCAGGGAAACACCATATATTTT. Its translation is CASSLNQGNTIYF.

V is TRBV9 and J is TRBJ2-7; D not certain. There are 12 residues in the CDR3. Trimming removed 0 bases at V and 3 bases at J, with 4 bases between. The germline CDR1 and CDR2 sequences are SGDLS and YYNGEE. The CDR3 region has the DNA TGTGCCAGCAGCGTAGGTAACTACGAGCAGTACTTC. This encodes CASSVGNYEQYF.

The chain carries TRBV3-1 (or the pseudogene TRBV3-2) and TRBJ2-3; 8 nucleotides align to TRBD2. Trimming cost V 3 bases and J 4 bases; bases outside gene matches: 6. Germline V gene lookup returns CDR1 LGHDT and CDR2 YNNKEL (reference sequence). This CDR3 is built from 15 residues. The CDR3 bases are TGTGCCAGCAGCCACGCGGGGGGCGTCGCAGATACGCAGTATTTT. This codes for CASSHAGGVADTQYF.

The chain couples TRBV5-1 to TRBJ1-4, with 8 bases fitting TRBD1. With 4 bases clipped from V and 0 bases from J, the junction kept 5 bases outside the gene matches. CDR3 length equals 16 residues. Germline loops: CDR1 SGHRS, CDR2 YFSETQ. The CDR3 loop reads CASSPGQVTTNEKLFF. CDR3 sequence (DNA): TGCGCCAGCAGCCCGGGACAGGTTACAACTAATGAAAAACTGTTTTTT.

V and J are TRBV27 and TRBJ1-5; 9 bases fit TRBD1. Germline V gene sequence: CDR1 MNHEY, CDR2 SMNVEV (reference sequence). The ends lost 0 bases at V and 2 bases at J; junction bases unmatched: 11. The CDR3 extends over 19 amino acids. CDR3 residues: CASSLSTDRGTFGNQPQHF. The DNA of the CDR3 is TGTGCCAGCAGTTTATCGACTGACAGGGGGACATTTGGCAATCAGCCCCAGCATTTT.

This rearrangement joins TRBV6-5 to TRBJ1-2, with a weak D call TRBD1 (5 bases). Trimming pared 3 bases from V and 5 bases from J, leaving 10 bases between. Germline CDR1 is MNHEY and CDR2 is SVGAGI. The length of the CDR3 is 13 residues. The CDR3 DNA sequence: TGTGCCAGCAGTTATGTAGGGGCATATGGCTACACCTTC. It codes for CASSYVGAYGYTF.

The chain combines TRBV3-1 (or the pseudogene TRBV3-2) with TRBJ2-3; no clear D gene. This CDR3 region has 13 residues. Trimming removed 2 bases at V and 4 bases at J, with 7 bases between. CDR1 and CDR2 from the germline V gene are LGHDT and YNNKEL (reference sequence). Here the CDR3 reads CASSQLHSDTQYF. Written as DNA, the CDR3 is TGTGCCAGCAGCCAACTGCATTCAGATACGCAGTATTTT.

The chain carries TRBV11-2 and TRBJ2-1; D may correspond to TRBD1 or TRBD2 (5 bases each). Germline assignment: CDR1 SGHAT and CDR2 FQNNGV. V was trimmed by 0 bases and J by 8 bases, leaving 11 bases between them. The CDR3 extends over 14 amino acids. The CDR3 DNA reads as TGTGCCAGCAGCTTAGATCGGTGGGACCATGAGCAGTTCTTC. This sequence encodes CASSLDRWDHEQFF. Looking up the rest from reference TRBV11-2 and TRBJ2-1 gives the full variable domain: EAGVAQSPRYKIIEKRQSVAFWCNPISGHATLYWYQQILGQGPKLLIQFQNNGVVDDSQLPKDRFSAERLKGVDSTLKIQPAKLEDSAVYLCASSLDRWDHEQFFGPGTRLTVL.

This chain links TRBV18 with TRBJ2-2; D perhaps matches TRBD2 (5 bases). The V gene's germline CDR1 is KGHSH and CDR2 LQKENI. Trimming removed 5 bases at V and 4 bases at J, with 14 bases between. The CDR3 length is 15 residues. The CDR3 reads CASSGSSEGTGELFF. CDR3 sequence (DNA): TGTGCCAGCTCAGGCTCTTCAGAGGGCACCGGGGAGCTGTTTTTT.

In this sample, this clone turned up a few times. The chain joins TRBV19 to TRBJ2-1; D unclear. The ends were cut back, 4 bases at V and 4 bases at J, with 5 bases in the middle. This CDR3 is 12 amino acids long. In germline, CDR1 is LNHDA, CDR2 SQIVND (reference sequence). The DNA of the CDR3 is TGTGCCAGTAGTAAGCTATACAATGAGCAGTTCTTC. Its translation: CASSKLYNEQFF.

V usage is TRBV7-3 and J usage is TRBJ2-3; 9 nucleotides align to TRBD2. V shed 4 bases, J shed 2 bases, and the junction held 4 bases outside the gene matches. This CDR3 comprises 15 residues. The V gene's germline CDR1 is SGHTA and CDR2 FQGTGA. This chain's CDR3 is CASSSGTSITDTQYF. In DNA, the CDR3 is TGTGCCAGCAGCTCTGGGACTAGCATCACAGATACGCAGTATTTT.

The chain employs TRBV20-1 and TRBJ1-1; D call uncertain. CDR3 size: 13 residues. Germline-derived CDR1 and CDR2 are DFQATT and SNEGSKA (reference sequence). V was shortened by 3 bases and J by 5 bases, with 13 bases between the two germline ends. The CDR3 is CSASASKATEAFF. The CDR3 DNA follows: TGCAGTGCTAGTGCGTCAAAGGCGACTGAAGCTTTCTTT.

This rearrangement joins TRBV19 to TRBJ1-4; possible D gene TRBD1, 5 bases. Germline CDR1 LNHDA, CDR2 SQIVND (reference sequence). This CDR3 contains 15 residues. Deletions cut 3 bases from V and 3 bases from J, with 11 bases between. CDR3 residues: CASSIGGTANEKLFF. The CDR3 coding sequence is TGTGCCAGTAGTATCGGCGGGACGGCTAATGAAAAACTGTTTTTT.